This entry lists 21 T cell receptor beta chains sequenced from one sample in a study of CXCR3-negative and CXCR3-positive naive CD8 T cells. Whole-study results and caveats: Against CXCR3-negative naive cells, CXCR3-positive naive cells showed more hydrophobic TRB CDR3s.

It was by 5' RACE with UMI labels that the TRB cDNA libraries were prepared. TCRdb reanalyzed the 5' RACE reads and collapses them to one entry per CDR3 protein, without DNA. The table for this sample gives 95,000 to 100,000 distinct CDR3 sequences. For these receptors, no antigen is known. The sequenced sample consisted of naive CXCR3+ CD8+ T cells from blood. Subset: CD45RO-CCR7+CD27+CD95- naive CD8+ T cells expressing CXCR3 (TNR3+). These receptors all stem from a human donor in good health. Some clones in this sample may be carry-over from other donors' samples.

V gene TRBV27 combines with J gene TRBJ2-5; TCRdb's D call, TRBD1, is unchecked because there is no DNA. Germline V gene sequence: CDR1 MNHEY, CDR2 SMNVEV (reference sequence). The CDR3 sequence is 14 residues long. The CDR3 loop is CASSPGVGQETQYF.

V gene TRBV5-1 combines with J gene TRBJ2-1; TCRdb reports TRBD1, a call that lacks DNA to check it against. This CDR3 contains 14 residues. Germline CDR1 SGHRS, CDR2 YFSETQ. The CDR3 spells CASSLWGGDNEQFF.

The CDR3 is CASSTRTGAEQYF. The rearrangement links TRBV5-4 to TRBJ2-7; without DNA, the TCRdb call of TRBD1 cannot be checked. Germline CDR1 SGHNT, CDR2 YYREEE (reference sequence). The CDR3 spans 13 residues.

The chain employs TRBV2 and TRBJ2-2; TCRdb gives TRBD2 as the D gene, but with no DNA this cannot be confirmed. This CDR3 contains 17 residues. The germline gives CDR1 SNHLY, CDR2 FYNNEI. This chain's CDR3 is CASTGLAGAANTGELFF. Using reference TRBV2 and TRBJ2-2 for the parts outside the CDR3, the full variable domain is EPEVTQTPSHQVTQMGQEVILRCVPISNHLYFYWYRQILGQKVEFLVSFYNNEISEKSEIFDDQFSVERPDGSNFTLKIRSTKLEDSAMYFCASTGLAGAANTGELFFGEGSRLTVL.

This rearrangement joins TRBV5-1 to TRBJ2-3; TCRdb lists TRBD2, though no DNA is available to test this call. CDR1 and CDR2 (germline): SGHRS, YFSETQ. The CDR3 consists of 15 residues. CDR3 sequence reads: CASVSGTSVSDTQYF.

The genes are TRBV5-1 and TRBJ2-5. Germline V gene sequence: CDR1 SGHRS, CDR2 YFSETQ. This CDR3 is 12 amino acids long. The CDR3 protein is CASSLDQETQYF.

CDR3: CASSLVRDYEQYF. This chain joins TRBV28 and TRBJ2-7. The CDR3 contains 13 residues. Germline-derived CDR1 and CDR2 are MDHEN and SYDVKM. Full variable domain (missing parts from reference TRBV28 and TRBJ2-7): DVKVTQSSRYLVKRTGEKVFLECVQDMDHENMFWYRQDPGLGLRLIYFSYDVKMKEKGDIPEGYSVSREKKERFSLILESASTNQTSMYLCASSLVRDYEQYFGPGTRLTVT.

The V gene is TRBV12-3 or TRBV12-4, the J gene TRBJ2-5; TCRdb picks TRBD2, but there is no DNA to check that call. This CDR3 comprises 17 residues. CDR3 residues: CASSLGSAGGTQETQYF.

The J gene is TRBJ2-7, the V gene TRBV20-1; absent DNA, TCRdb's TRBD2 call cannot be checked. Germline V lookup: CDR1 DFQATT, CDR2 SNEGSKA (reference sequence). This CDR3 has 15 amino acids. CDR3 amino acids: CSARDLAGVPYEQYF.

The chain is built from TRBV12-5 and TRBJ1-5; TCRdb's D call of TRBD1 is untestable without DNA. The CDR3 sequence is 14 residues long. Germline CDR1 LGHNT, CDR2 FRNRAP. This chain's CDR3 is CASGGGQMDQPQHF.

The chain couples TRBV27 to TRBJ2-7; TCRdb's D call, TRBD2, is unchecked because there is no DNA. Germline values: CDR1 MNHEY, CDR2 SMNVEV (reference sequence). CDR3 size: 12 residues. CDR3 sequence reads: CASSSGGYEQYF.

The chain links TRBV7-8 to TRBJ2-7; as DNA is missing, the TRBD1 call by TCRdb cannot be tested. Germline values: CDR1 SGHVS, CDR2 FQNEAQ. The CDR3 sequence is 14 residues long. CDR3 residues: CASNGGTLSYEQYF.

The CDR3 protein is CASSPGDYYGYTF. The chain uses TRBV3-1 and TRBJ1-2. The CDR3 is made up of 13 amino acids. Germline V gene sequence: CDR1 LGHDT, CDR2 YNNKEL (reference sequence).

The V call is TRBV7-6, the J call TRBJ2-2. Germline CDR1 reads SGHVS; CDR2 reads FNYEAQ. The CDR3 covers 14 residues. CDR3 in amino acids: CASSSHANTGELFF.

The chain carries TRBV21-1 and TRBJ2-7; TCRdb's D gene call, TRBD1, goes unchecked for lack of DNA. TRBV21-1 is described as a pseudogene. The CDR3 loop spans 14 amino acids. This CDR3 is CASSRQGFSYEQYF.

The chain recombines TRBV29-1 with TRBJ2-1. CDR1 is SQVTM, CDR2 ANQGSEA, per germline. This CDR3 spans 11 amino acids. The CDR3 sequence: CSVVSYNEQFF.

The chain employs TRBV5-1 and TRBJ2-7; the TCRdb call, TRBD1, lacks DNA for checking. Germline CDR1 and CDR2: SGHRS and YFSETQ. The CDR3 is 16 residues long. The CDR3 loop is CASSLVAPGQAYEQYF.

The V call is TRBV29-1, the J call TRBJ2-5; TCRdb outputs TRBD1, but without DNA this stays unchecked. The germline CDR1 and CDR2 sequences are SQVTM and ANQGSEA. The length of the CDR3 is 14 residues. This CDR3 is CSVGQGLYQETQYF.

The chain uses TRBV29-1 and TRBJ2-7; TCRdb reports TRBD1, a call that lacks DNA to check it against. Per the germline V gene, CDR1 is SQVTM and CDR2 is ANQGSEA. This CDR3 is built from 13 residues. The CDR3 here is CSVHGQGDGEQYF.

The rearrangement links TRBV10-3 to TRBJ2-7. CDR3 size: 13 residues. Germline CDR1 and CDR2: ENHRY and SYGVKD. The CDR3: CAISESETYEQYF.

CDR3: CASSLAFDRPGETQYF. This sequence joins TRBV7-8 and TRBJ2-5; the TCRdb D gene call, TRBD1, has no DNA to confirm it. This CDR3 region has 16 residues. Germline V lookup: CDR1 SGHVS, CDR2 FQNEAQ.